Sequencing of this T cell receptor beta chain was carried out in a study of shared clonotypes between healthy human individuals. General observations from the study: Only blood underwent sampling, and tissue repertoires likely differ. In general, naive subsets displayed greater estimated richness than memory subsets did.

This clone was counted ten times or more. Its matching antigen is unknown. The data were produced by immunoSEQ multiplex PCR, yet TCRdb's version contains in-frame clones alone and is incomplete. The repertoire includes 600,000 to 750,000 clones, 55% to 80% of them detected once, and 1.8% sits in the top ten. The source material was memory CD4+ T cells sorted from blood. The subset denotes: CD45RA-negative fraction. This TCR derives from a woman in her 30s in good health.

The CDR3 reads CASSVRLAAVYEQYF. The DNA of the CDR3 is TGTGCCAGCAGCGTTCGACTAGCTGCGGTGTACGAGCAGTACTTC. The chain uses TRBV9 and TRBJ2-7; 7 nucleotides align to TRBD2. The CDR3 consists of 15 residues. The germline V gene encodes CDR1 SGDLS and CDR2 YYNGEE. V shed 2 bases, J shed 4 bases, and the junction held 9 bases outside the gene matches. Drawing the rest from reference TRBV9 and TRBJ2-7, the complete variable domain is DSGVTQTPKHLITATGQRVTLRCSPRSGDLSVYWYQQSLDQGLQFLIQYYNGEERAKGNILERFSAQQFPDLHSELNLSSLELGDSALYFCASSVRLAAVYEQYFGPGTRLTVT.